This T cell receptor (beta chain) was sequenced during a study of T-cell reconstitution after alpha-beta-depleted transplantation in children. Preparation of the TCRbeta library involved a method that used unique molecular identifiers. TCRdb recomputed calls from the PCR reads with MiXCR, one row per CDR3 protein. The sample gives around 78,000 distinct CDR3 sequences, 6% to 8.5% of which show up once; less than 3% is in the top ten. The CDR3 loop spans 14 amino acids. In germline, CDR1 is MGHDK, CDR2 SYGVNS. Trimming pared 6 bases from V and 1 base from J, leaving 10 bases between. The genes are TRBV25-1 and TRBJ1-3, with a weak D call TRBD1 (5 bases). This clonotype originated in a human donor who donated a stem cell graft to a child with acute lymphoblastic leukemia. The sample here was PBMCs from the stem cell graft donor, taken from the stem cell graft. CDR3 region: CASSAGQSGNTIYF. CDR3 coding DNA: TGTGCCAGCAGCGCAGGGCAATCTGGAAACACCATATATTTT.